This T cell receptor (beta chain) emerged from a study of control samples from healthy donors and cancer patients. Clones were sequenced by immunoSEQ multiplex PCR, and TCRdb holds only the in-frame ones, with some missing. The profile shows about 250,000 clones, over 75% of them singletons. Germline CDR1 SQVTM, CDR2 ANQGSEA. Trimming took 3 bases from V and 8 from J, leaving 17 bases between them. The CDR3 is made up of 14 amino acids. Sequenced material: PBMCs. The TCR originated in a woman in her sixties or seventies with lung cancer. This chain joins TRBV29-1 and TRBJ2-1; tentative D call: TRBD2 (7 bases). DNA for the CDR3: TGCAGCGTTGATGGGGAGGGGGGTTCCGATGAGCAGTTCTTC. It yields the protein CSVDGEGGSDEQFF.